The TCR beta chain described here comes from a study of tumor and adjacent non-tumor tissue in lung cancer. The germline CDR1 and CDR2 sequences are DFQATT and SNEGSKA (reference sequence). The CDR3 has 16 residues. Trimming cost V 1 base and J 1 base; bases outside gene matches: 8. As concerns this clonotype: This may come from a read error, since a much larger clone is one base off.

No cell sorting was done before RNA was extracted from the tissue. The library came from three nested PCR rounds adapted from ARM-PCR protocols. MiXCR, applied by TCRdb to the multiplex PCR reads, yields one record per CDR3 protein. In the table there are 100,000 to 150,000 distinct CDR3 sequences, 55% to 75% of which are singletons. The chain employs TRBV20-1 and TRBJ2-3; 7 nucleotides line up with TRBD2. The TCR sequence derives from a man aged 25-40 years with non-small cell lung cancer. Sample: lung tumor tissue. The CDR3 DNA sequence: TGCAGTGCTAGAGCGCTCGGGACTAAGGGCACAGATACGCAGTATTTT. Amino acids: CSARALGTKGTDTQYF.